This entry concerns a single TCR beta chain. Its antigen is currently not known. No per-base quality is available; no much larger clone lies one base away. The library came from the immunoSEQ multiplex PCR assay. Each sample had 10^5 or so TCR templates assayed by the deep sequencing platform. Genomic DNA extracted from sorted T cells was the material used for TCRbeta CDR3 sequencing. For the original study's pipeline: The R programming language was used for clonal analysis of TCRbeta CDR3 data. Alloreactive CD4+ and CD8+ clones were defined by comparing unstimulated samples with post-reaction CFSE-low samples. Alloreactive CD4+ clones were assigned to regulatory or non-regulatory origin by matching sequences to sorted unstimulated Treg and non-Treg repertoires. TCRdb's version of the immuneACCESS table is confined to in-frame rearrangements and falls short of the full clone set. An unresolved V gene accounts for under half of the shortfall where checked; the remainder is of unknown origin. That table is the source of V, J and clone size, and D and trimming were worked out from the DNA. This sample comprises 85,000 to 120,000 clones, 92% of them detected only once. Approximately 1.2% of the sample is held by the ten biggest clonotypes.

This sample was taken from a study of siplizumab effects on memory and regulatory T cells (dated by TCRdb to about 2019). Background for the entire study: The study examined how the anti-CD2 antibody siplizumab affects alloreactive T-cell subsets in allogeneic mixed lymphocyte reactions built from human PBMCs. The full study reports these points: Unstimulated naive T cells appeared to be more diverse than memory T cells, and naive cells seemed to make a substantial contribution to the alloresponse. Of the alloreactive CD4+ clones that could be mapped, the Treg-derived share averaged 68.8% with siplizumab compared with around 27% in control reactions. Sequences below about 10^-5 frequency were poorly captured, so only a minor fraction of alloreactive clones could be mapped to unstimulated subsets. The suppressive function of proliferating Tregs from siplizumab cultures was not functionally confirmed. About 80-97% of proliferating CD4+ or CD8+ clones could not be given a naive or memory phenotype. Siplizumab significantly lowered the cumulative frequency of alloreactive sequences that could be traced to unstimulated CD4+ memory T cells.

Inclusive of the bounding cysteine and phenylalanine, the CDR3 is 19 residues long. The CDR3 DNA has 57 bases and is translated from base 1. The junction shows trimming of 1 base on V and 0 bases on J, plus 19 bases between the germline ends. Sorted unstimulated T cells and proliferating T cells recovered from mixed lymphocyte reactions were subjected to TCRbeta CDR3 sequencing. Fresh whole blood from about 9 HLA-typed healthy donors was used as the source from which PBMCs were isolated. Here the chain combines TRBV5-7 and TRBJ2-2; a weak D assignment points to TRBD2 (5 bases agree). TRBV5-7 is assigned to the ORF class and has an uncertain function. Sequences were obtained from CD4+ T cells sorted from blood. The receptor was isolated from a human donor in good health. The sequence in DNA is TGTGCCAGCAGCTTGACCGGACGGGAACCCATCTCGAACACCGGGGAGCTGTTTTTT. It is translated as CASSLTGREPISNTGELFF.